These T cell receptor beta chains were read from a single sample in a study of T cell changes during pregnancy in multiple sclerosis. Profiling relied on immunoSEQ multiplex PCR, and the TCRdb table lists in-frame clones only, not all of them. The data hold just under 65,000 clones, with 80% to 95% observed a single time. The source material was CD8+ T cells from peripheral blood mononuclear cells, sampled in the second trimester of pregnancy. These receptors originate from a female donor with multiple sclerosis, enrolled in a pregnancy study. CDR3s include the opening cysteine and the closing phenylalanine or tryptophan. A D gene is named only where the DNA matches it firmly. Clone sizes are given selectively: once, few, many, or a class where the clone is expanded.

j_call: TRBJ1-2; clone_size: -; d_call: -; v_call: TRBV9; cdr3_nt: TGTGCCAGCAGCGTAGGCAGGAGGGGCTACACCTTC; cdr3_aa: CASSVGRRGYTF
j_call: TRBJ2-1; clone_size: -; d_call: TRBD1; v_call: TRBV28; cdr3_nt: TGTGCCAGCACCCCACCGGGACAGGGGTCCTACAATGAGCAGTTCTTC; cdr3_aa: CASTPPGQGSYNEQFF
j_call: TRBJ2-7; clone_size: -; d_call: TRBD2; v_call: TRBV27; cdr3_nt: TGTGCCAGCAGTTCACTAGCGGGACCGTACGAGCAGTACTTC; cdr3_aa: CASSSLAGPYEQYF
j_call: TRBJ2-1; clone_size: -; d_call: TRBD2; v_call: TRBV13; cdr3_nt: TGTGCCAGCAGCTTAGGGGCGGGAGGCGGAAATGAGCAGTTCTTC; cdr3_aa: CASSLGAGGGNEQFF
j_call: TRBJ1-1; clone_size: -; d_call: -; v_call: TRBV9; cdr3_nt: TGTGCCAGCAGGGGGGGGGTAGGCACTGAAGCTTTCTTT; cdr3_aa: CASRGGVGTEAFF
j_call: TRBJ2-7; clone_size: -; d_call: -; v_call: TRBV27; cdr3_nt: TGTGCCAGCAGTACCGGGATTAAGCCCCACGAGCAGTACTTC; cdr3_aa: CASSTGIKPHEQYF
j_call: TRBJ1-2; clone_size: -; d_call: -; v_call: TRBV27; cdr3_nt: TGTGCCAGCAGTTACAGGGTTAACTATGGCTACACCTTC; cdr3_aa: CASSYRVNYGYTF
j_call: TRBJ2-7; clone_size: -; d_call: TRBD2; v_call: TRBV28; cdr3_nt: TGTGCCAGCAGTTCGCCGCGGACTAGCGGGCGAATCTCCTACGAGCAGTACTTC; cdr3_aa: CASSSPRTSGRISYEQYF
j_call: TRBJ1-1; clone_size: -; d_call: -; v_call: TRBV19; cdr3_nt: TGTGCCAGTAGTATTCTAGTTCGGTCTGAAGCTTTCTTT; cdr3_aa: CASSILVRSEAFF
j_call: TRBJ2-2; clone_size: -; d_call: -; v_call: TRBV27; cdr3_nt: TGTGCCAGCAGTTCCCCCGCCGACTTGATGAACACCGGGGAGCTGTTTTTT; cdr3_aa: CASSSPADLMNTGELFF
j_call: TRBJ2-7; clone_size: -; d_call: -; v_call: TRBV9; cdr3_nt: TGTGCCAGCAGCGTAGCTAGCTCGAACGGGGAGCAGTACTTC; cdr3_aa: CASSVASSNGEQYF
j_call: TRBJ2-6; clone_size: -; d_call: TRBD1; v_call: TRBV19; cdr3_nt: TGTGCCAGTAGTATCTTAACCCGGGACAGGGAACGCTCTGGGGCCAACGTCCTGACTTTC; cdr3_aa: CASSILTRDRERSGANVLTF
j_call: TRBJ2-2; clone_size: -; d_call: -; v_call: TRBV27; cdr3_nt: TGTGCCAGCAGTTTATCCAGGGGCAACACCGGGGAGCTGTTTTTT; cdr3_aa: CASSLSRGNTGELFF
j_call: TRBJ1-1; clone_size: -; d_call: -; v_call: TRBV15; cdr3_nt: TGTGCCACCAGCGTTCGGGACACCCTGAACACTGAAGCTTTCTTT; cdr3_aa: CATSVRDTLNTEAFF
j_call: TRBJ2-5; clone_size: -; d_call: -; v_call: TRBV29-1; cdr3_nt: TGCAGCGTTGACGGGGGGCCCCAAGAGACCCAGTACTTC; cdr3_aa: CSVDGGPQETQYF
j_call: TRBJ1-4; clone_size: -; d_call: -; v_call: TRBV28; cdr3_nt: TGTGCCAGCAGTTTACTTCCAACTAATGAAAAACTGTTTTTT; cdr3_aa: CASSLLPTNEKLFF
j_call: TRBJ2-1; clone_size: -; d_call: TRBD1; v_call: TRBV27; cdr3_nt: TGTGCCAGCAGCCCCCGACAGGGGACCTACAATGAGCAGTTCTTC; cdr3_aa: CASSPRQGTYNEQFF
j_call: TRBJ2-7; clone_size: -; d_call: -; v_call: TRBV15; cdr3_nt: TGTGCCACCAGCAGAGAGCTAGCTTCGAACTACGAGCAGTACTTC; cdr3_aa: CATSRELASNYEQYF
j_call: TRBJ2-1; clone_size: -; d_call: TRBD2; v_call: TRBV6-4; cdr3_nt: TGTGCCAGCAGTGATGAGCGGGAGGCCTCCTACAATGAGCAGTTCTTC; cdr3_aa: CASSDEREASYNEQFF
j_call: TRBJ1-1; clone_size: -; d_call: -; v_call: TRBV2; cdr3_nt: TGTGCCAATAGAGCCCCGACAGGACCTGACACTGAAGCTTTCTTT; cdr3_aa: CANRAPTGPDTEAFF
j_call: TRBJ1-1; clone_size: few; d_call: -; v_call: TRBV5-5; cdr3_nt: TGTGCCAGCAGGGGAGATTTGAACACTGAAGCTTTCTTT; cdr3_aa: CASRGDLNTEAFF
j_call: TRBJ2-6; clone_size: -; d_call: TRBD1; v_call: TRBV28; cdr3_nt: TGTGCCAGCATCCCTAGGTGGACAGGGGGCGCAGGGGCCAACGTCCTGACTTTC; cdr3_aa: CASIPRWTGGAGANVLTF
j_call: TRBJ2-3; clone_size: -; d_call: TRBD2; v_call: TRBV27; cdr3_nt: TGTGCCAGCAGTCCTCTCCGGGGGGTAGTTGAGTATTTT; cdr3_aa: CASSPLRGVVEYF
j_call: TRBJ2-2; clone_size: -; d_call: -; v_call: TRBV5-4; cdr3_nt: TGTGCCAGCAGCTTGGAAACTAGCAAGGGGGAGCTGTTTTTT; cdr3_aa: CASSLETSKGELFF
j_call: TRBJ2-1; clone_size: -; d_call: -; v_call: TRBV14; cdr3_nt: TGTGCCAGCAGCCAAGAAAATCCCCGGGCCCCCCGCGGGGATGAGCAGTTCTTC; cdr3_aa: CASSQENPRAPRGDEQFF
j_call: TRBJ2-7; clone_size: -; d_call: -; v_call: TRBV13; cdr3_nt: TGTGCCAGCAGCTTACGAGGACAGACTTACGAGCAGTACTTC; cdr3_aa: CASSLRGQTYEQYF
j_call: TRBJ1-2; clone_size: -; d_call: TRBD1; v_call: TRBV13; cdr3_nt: TGTGCCAGCAGCCTTATGACAGGGGTGGAAGGCTACACCTTC; cdr3_aa: CASSLMTGVEGYTF
j_call: TRBJ2-7; clone_size: -; d_call: TRBD2; v_call: TRBV11-1; cdr3_nt: TGTGCCAGCAGTAAACTAGCGGGAGATATAAACGAGCAGTACTTC; cdr3_aa: CASSKLAGDINEQYF
j_call: TRBJ1-5; clone_size: once; d_call: -; v_call: TRBV27; cdr3_nt: TGTGCCAGCAGTTTTCAGGGGAATCAGCCCCAGCATTTT; cdr3_aa: CASSFQGNQPQHF
j_call: TRBJ2-7; clone_size: -; d_call: TRBD1; v_call: TRBV19; cdr3_nt: TGTGCCAGTAGTCGACAGGGCGTGGACGAGCAGTACTTC; cdr3_aa: CASSRQGVDEQYF
j_call: TRBJ1-3; clone_size: -; d_call: -; v_call: TRBV27; cdr3_nt: TGTGCCAGCAGTTTGGCCGGGTATGGAAACACCATATATTTT; cdr3_aa: CASSLAGYGNTIYF
j_call: TRBJ1-1; clone_size: -; d_call: TRBD1; v_call: TRBV10-3; cdr3_nt: TGTGCCATCAGTGAGAGGACATGGACAGGGGGTCAGGTGGACACTGAAGCTTTCTTT; cdr3_aa: CAISERTWTGGQVDTEAFF
j_call: TRBJ2-7; clone_size: -; d_call: TRBD1; v_call: TRBV30; cdr3_nt: TGTGCCTGGGGGGGACAGAGCTACGAGCAGTACTTC; cdr3_aa: CAWGGQSYEQYF
j_call: TRBJ2-7; clone_size: -; d_call: TRBD1; v_call: TRBV19; cdr3_nt: TGTGCCAGCCGGGACAGGGGCTACGAGCAGTACTTC; cdr3_aa: CASRDRGYEQYF
j_call: TRBJ1-3; clone_size: -; d_call: -; v_call: TRBV27; cdr3_nt: TGTGCCAGCGGGAGCTCTGGAAACACCATATATTTT; cdr3_aa: CASGSSGNTIYF
j_call: TRBJ1-2; clone_size: -; d_call: -; v_call: TRBV4-1; cdr3_nt: TGCGCCAGCAGCCAAGACCCAGGGGCCTCAAGGGGCTATACCTTC; cdr3_aa: CASSQDPGASRGYTF
j_call: TRBJ2-3; clone_size: -; d_call: TRBD2; v_call: TRBV6-4; cdr3_nt: TGTGCCAGCAGTGGAGGGCGGGAGGCAGATACGCAGTATTTT; cdr3_aa: CASSGGREADTQYF
j_call: TRBJ2-1; clone_size: -; d_call: TRBD2; v_call: TRBV2; cdr3_nt: TGTGCCAGCCCCTCCGGGACTAGCGGGAGTTATGAGCAGTTCTTC; cdr3_aa: CASPSGTSGSYEQFF
j_call: TRBJ2-7; clone_size: -; d_call: -; v_call: TRBV7-9; cdr3_nt: TGTGCCAGCAGCCTCCAAGGAGGGGGGGCAGGGGAGCAGTACTTC; cdr3_aa: CASSLQGGGAGEQYF
j_call: TRBJ2-1; clone_size: -; d_call: -; v_call: TRBV4-1; cdr3_nt: TGCGCCAGCAGCCAAGTGCTAGCCTCGAATGAGCAGTTCTTC; cdr3_aa: CASSQVLASNEQFF